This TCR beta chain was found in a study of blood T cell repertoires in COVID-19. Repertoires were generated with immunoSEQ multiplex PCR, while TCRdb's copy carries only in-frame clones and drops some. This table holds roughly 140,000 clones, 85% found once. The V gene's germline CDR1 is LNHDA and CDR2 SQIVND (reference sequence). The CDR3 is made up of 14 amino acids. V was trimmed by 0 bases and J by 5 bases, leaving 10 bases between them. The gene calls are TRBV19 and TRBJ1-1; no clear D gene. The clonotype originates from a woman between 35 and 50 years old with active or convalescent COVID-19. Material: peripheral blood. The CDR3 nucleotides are TGTGCCAGTAGTATAGATTGGGAGGAGACTGAAGCTTTCTTT. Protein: CASSIDWEETEAFF. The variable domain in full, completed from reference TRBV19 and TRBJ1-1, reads DGGITQSPKYLFRKEGQNVTLSCEQNLNHDAMYWYRQDPGQGLRLIYYSQIVNDFQKGDIAEGYSVSREKKESFPLTVTSAQKNPTAFYLCASSIDWEETEAFFGQGTRLTVV.